These T cell receptor beta chains were read from a single sample in a study of T cells in Graves' hyperthyroidism and ophthalmopathy. One entry per CDR3 protein results from TCRdb running MiXCR on the multiplex PCR reads. This table has fewer than 550,000 distinct CDR3 sequences, around 14% appearing once. The sequenced material came from blood. The receptor source for this set is a woman between 18 and 30 years old with Graves' hyperthyroidism. Each CDR3 is given with its conserved first and last residue. D genes are given only for firm matches. Not every row has a clone size; where given, it reads once, few, many or a size class.

clone size	D gene	J gene	V gene	CDR3 DNA	CDR3 protein
few	.	TRBJ2-1	TRBV7-3	TGTGCCAGCAGCCCCTCGACTAGCTCCTACAATGAGCAGTTCTTC	CASSPSTSSYNEQFF
many	.	TRBJ2-3	TRBV5-6	TGTGCCAGCAGCTTTGACCGGGGTTTGGCGGATACGCAGTATTTT	CASSFDRGLADTQYF
.	TRBD1	TRBJ2-5	TRBV29-1	TGCAGCGTTGAAGGGGGACAGGGGGGGAAAGAGACCCAGTACTTC	CSVEGGQGGKETQYF
few	TRBD2	TRBJ2-1	TRBV4-1	TGCGCCAGCAGCCAAGTAGGGGGCAAGTGGACTAGCGGCCTCAATGAGCAGTTCTTC	CASSQVGGKWTSGLNEQFF
many	TRBD2	TRBJ2-1	TRBV20-1	TGCAGTGCTGCAGGACTAGCGGGACCCTACAATGAGCAGTTCTTC	CSAAGLAGPYNEQFF
many	TRBD1	TRBJ1-2	TRBV29-1	TGCAGCGTGGGAGGTTTACAGGGGAATCACTATGGCTACACCTTC	CSVGGLQGNHYGYTF
many	.	TRBJ1-5	TRBV18	TGTGCCAGCTCAACCACCGGACAGCCCGAGACCCAGCATTTT	CASSTTGQPETQHF
.	.	TRBJ1-3	TRBV7-9	TGTGCCAGCAGCTTAGAGGCGGGGAGGAGCGGAAACACCATATATTTT	CASSLEAGRSGNTIYF
many	.	TRBJ2-1	TRBV12-3/TRBV12-4	TGTGCCAGCACTCCCTGGGGGGGCCGAGGCAATGAGCAGTTCTTC	CASTPWGGRGNEQFF
many	.	TRBJ1-6	TRBV30	TGTGCCTGGATGGGTCTGAAGGGTTCACCCCTCCACTTT	CAWMGLKGSPLHF
many	TRBD1	TRBJ1-2	TRBV20-1	TGCAGTGCTAGAGACACCAAAGGACAGGGAGTGGGTGGCTACACCTTC	CSARDTKGQGVGGYTF
many	.	TRBJ2-7	TRBV30	TGTGCCTGGAGCCCGGGGCCGGTATACGAGCAGTACTTC	CAWSPGPVYEQYF
few	.	TRBJ2-1	TRBV9	TGTGCCAGCAGCGTAGAGGATTCCAGTCACAATGAGCAGTTCTTC	CASSVEDSSHNEQFF
many	TRBD2	TRBJ2-5	TRBV11-3	TGTGCCAGCACTCGGGCGGGAGGGGAGGAGACCCAGTACTTC	CASTRAGGEETQYF
.	.	TRBJ2-5	TRBV28	TGTGCCAGCAGTCCGGTACAGGTAGCCATCGAAGAGACCCAGTACTTC	CASSPVQVAIEETQYF
.	.	TRBJ2-2	TRBV18	TGTGCCAGCGCCGATGGGCGCAGGAACACCGGGGAGCTGTTTTTT	CASADGRRNTGELFF
many	.	TRBJ2-5	TRBV12-3/TRBV12-4	TGTGCCAGCAGTTTAGCGTTAGGGACTCAAGAGACCCAGTACTTC	CASSLALGTQETQYF
.	.	TRBJ1-5	TRBV3-1	TGTGCCAGCAGCCAAGGGTTTAGCCACAGCAATCAGCCCCAGCATTTT	CASSQGFSHSNQPQHF
many	.	TRBJ1-5	TRBV5-1	TGCGCCAGCAGCTTGGCTCCGGCAGGGGCGGGTCAGCCCCAGCATTTT	CASSLAPAGAGQPQHF
few	.	TRBJ2-1	TRBV24-1	TGTGCCACCAGACTCTACAATGAGCAGTTCTTC	CATRLYNEQFF
few	TRBD2	TRBJ2-1	TRBV12-3/TRBV12-4	TGTGCCAGCCAGCAAAGACTAGCGGAGGTATACAATGAGCAGTTCTTC	CASQQRLAEVYNEQFF
many	.	TRBJ2-7	TRBV5-1	TGCGCCAGCAGCTCGGGACCGCTTACCTACGAGCAGTACTTC	CASSSGPLTYEQYF
.	.	TRBJ2-6	TRBV12-3/TRBV12-4	TGTGCCAGCAGCCCACGTCTGTCTGGGGCCAACGTCCTGACTTTC	CASSPRLSGANVLTF
many	TRBD1	TRBJ1-1	TRBV30	TGTGCCTGGAGACGGCAGGGGGCGTACACTGAAGCTTTCTTT	CAWRRQGAYTEAFF
many	TRBD2	TRBJ2-1	TRBV11-2	TGTGCCAGTAGAGCGGCGGGAGGGCCCTACAATGAGCAGTTCTTC	CASRAAGGPYNEQFF
many	TRBD1	TRBJ1-4	TRBV20-1	TGCAGTGCGAGAGGGGGACAGTCTAATGAAAAACTGTTTTTT	CSARGGQSNEKLFF
.	.	TRBJ1-4	TRBV20-1	TGCAGTGCTAGAGAAGCGTGGCGAGATGAAAAACTGTTTTTT	CSAREAWRDEKLFF
many	TRBD1	TRBJ2-7	TRBV28	TGTGCCAGCAGTTACGGACAGGGTAGCTCCTACGAGCAGTACTTC	CASSYGQGSSYEQYF
many	.	TRBJ1-2	TRBV30	TGTGCCTGGAGGACCGTGAACTATGGCTACACCTTC	CAWRTVNYGYTF
many	.	TRBJ2-1	TRBV6-1	TGTGCCAGCATTCGGACCCCGGCCCCCACCTACAATGAGCAGTTCTTC	CASIRTPAPTYNEQFF
many	.	TRBJ1-2	TRBV4-1	TGCGCCAGCAGCCAAGGGGGGACGAAGGGCTACACCTTC	CASSQGGTKGYTF
many	.	TRBJ2-7	TRBV11-1	TGTGCCAGCAGCCCCCAGGAAGGCCTCTACGAGCAGTACTTC	CASSPQEGLYEQYF
many	.	TRBJ1-2	TRBV30	TGTGCCTGGAGTGTAAGGGTATACTACACCTTC	CAWSVRVYYTF
many	TRBD1	TRBJ1-5	TRBV9	TGTGCCAGCAGCGTGGGGGACAGGGTGGTTGATCAGCCCCAGCATTTT	CASSVGDRVVDQPQHF
few	.	TRBJ2-4	TRBV9	TGTGCCAGCAGCGCCTCCGGGGGAGGCATTCAGTACTTC	CASSASGGGIQYF
few	TRBD2	TRBJ2-3	TRBV6-5	TGTGCCAGCAGTTACCAACTAGCGGGGGGCACAGATACGCAGTATTTT	CASSYQLAGGTDTQYF
.	TRBD1	TRBJ2-5	TRBV2	TGTGCCAGCAGTTGGACAGGGTCCCACCAAGAGACCCAGTACTTC	CASSWTGSHQETQYF
many	.	TRBJ1-5	TRBV12-3/TRBV12-4	TGTGCCAGCAGTGTTAGCCCGGGGCAGCCCCAGCATTTT	CASSVSPGQPQHF
many	.	TRBJ1-2	TRBV6-1	TGTGCCAGCAGTGAAGCGCTTCGGCGGGTAGGAAAGAACTATGGCTACACCTTC	CASSEALRRVGKNYGYTF
many	.	TRBJ1-1	TRBV19	TGTGCCAGTAGTACTCAGACGGGGGCCACTGAAGCTTTCTTT	CASSTQTGATEAFF
.	TRBD2	TRBJ2-5	TRBV9	TGTGCCAGCAGCGTAGGACCGCGGGGGAGACAAGAGACCCAGTACTTC	CASSVGPRGRQETQYF
.	.	TRBJ1-5	TRBV4-1	TGCGCCAGCAGCCAAGCTAAGGGCCAGCCCCAGCATTTT	CASSQAKGQPQHF
many	TRBD2	TRBJ2-4	TRBV6-6	TGTGCCAGCAGTTACTCGCCCCGGACTAGCGGGAGTGCAGCCAAAAACATTCAGTACTTC	CASSYSPRTSGSAAKNIQYF
many	TRBD1	TRBJ2-2	TRBV12-3/TRBV12-4	TGTGCCAGCAGTCAGGGGGCGGCCGGGGAGCTGTTTTTT	CASSQGAAGELFF
many	TRBD1	TRBJ1-2	TRBV20-1	TGCAGTGCTAGAGGGACAGGGGAATATGGCTACACCTTC	CSARGTGEYGYTF
few	.	TRBJ1-4	TRBV28	TGTGCCAGCAGTGGCAATGAATTAGGGGCCGAGCCGGAAAAACTGTTTTTT	CASSGNELGAEPEKLFF
many	.	TRBJ1-5	TRBV20-1	TGCAGTGCTAGAGCCGAGGGAGTAGGGGGGCCCCAGCATTTT	CSARAEGVGGPQHF
few	TRBD2	TRBJ2-1	TRBV2	TGTGCCAGAACGCTCGGACTAGCGGGGAAAGGGGGCAATGAGCAGTTCTTC	CARTLGLAGKGGNEQFF